The T cell receptor beta chain described here comes from a study of cytomegalovirus exposure and HLA in healthy donors. The CDR3 has 16 amino acids. Per germline, CDR1 LNHDA and CDR2 SQIVND (reference sequence). Unmatched junction bases numbered 16, after V lost 5 bases and J lost 7 bases. In the PCR, 60 Vbeta and 13 Jbeta primers were used. Produced via immunoSEQ multiplex PCR; TCRdb's table is partial and in-frame only. The sample has approximately 130,000 clones; approximately 72% are singletons. This clone occurred many times. Sample: PBMCs. V and J are TRBV19 and TRBJ1-1; 7 bases map to TRBD1. The receptor comes from a woman in her 50s in good health and CMV-seropositive. CDR3 region: CASSDAGRGGNGEAFF. The CDR3 coding sequence is TGTGCCAGTAGTGATGCGGGGCGAGGGGGCAATGGTGAAGCTTTCTTT.